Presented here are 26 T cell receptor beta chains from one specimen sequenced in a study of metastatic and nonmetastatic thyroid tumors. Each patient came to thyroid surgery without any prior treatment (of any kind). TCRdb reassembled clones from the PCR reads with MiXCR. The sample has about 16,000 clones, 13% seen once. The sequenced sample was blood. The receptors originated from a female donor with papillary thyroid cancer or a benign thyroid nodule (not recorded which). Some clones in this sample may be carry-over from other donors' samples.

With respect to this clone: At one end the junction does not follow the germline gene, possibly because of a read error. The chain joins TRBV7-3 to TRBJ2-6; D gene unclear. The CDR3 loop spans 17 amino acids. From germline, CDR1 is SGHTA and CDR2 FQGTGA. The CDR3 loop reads CASSLSATSSRANVLTF. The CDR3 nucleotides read TGTGCCAGCAGCTTATCCGCGACCAGCTCTAGGGCCAACGTCCTGACTTTC.

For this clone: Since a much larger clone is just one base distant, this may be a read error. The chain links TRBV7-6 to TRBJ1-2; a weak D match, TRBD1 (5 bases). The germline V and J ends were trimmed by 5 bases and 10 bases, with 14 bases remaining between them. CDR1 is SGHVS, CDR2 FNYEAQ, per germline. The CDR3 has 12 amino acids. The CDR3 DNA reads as TGTGCCAGCAGCGGACGACAGAACATCTACACCTTC. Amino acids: CASSGRQNIYTF.

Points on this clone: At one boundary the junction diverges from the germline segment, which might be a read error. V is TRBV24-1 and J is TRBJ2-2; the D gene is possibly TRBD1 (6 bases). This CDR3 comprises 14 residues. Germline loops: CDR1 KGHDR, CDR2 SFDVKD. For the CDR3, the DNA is TGTGTCACCAGGGGACAAGCGGACACCGGGGAGCTGTTTTTT. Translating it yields CVTRGQADTGELFF.

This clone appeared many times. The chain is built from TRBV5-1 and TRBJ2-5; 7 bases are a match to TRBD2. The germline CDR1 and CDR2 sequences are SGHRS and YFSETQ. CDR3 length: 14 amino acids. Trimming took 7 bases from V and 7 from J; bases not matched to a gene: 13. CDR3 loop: CASSPEATGGTQYF. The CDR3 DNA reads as TGCGCCAGCTCCCCTGAGGCAACGGGAGGGACCCAGTACTTC.

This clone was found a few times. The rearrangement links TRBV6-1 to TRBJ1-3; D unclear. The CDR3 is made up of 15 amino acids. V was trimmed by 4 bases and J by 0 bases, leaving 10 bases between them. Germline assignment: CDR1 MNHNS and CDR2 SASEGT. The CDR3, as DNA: TGTGCCAGCAGTGGGCGCAGAGACTCTGGAAACACCATATATTTT. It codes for CASSGRRDSGNTIYF.

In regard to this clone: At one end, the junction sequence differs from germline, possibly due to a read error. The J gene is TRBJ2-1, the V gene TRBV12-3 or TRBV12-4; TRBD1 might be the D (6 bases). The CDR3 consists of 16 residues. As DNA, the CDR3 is TGTGCCATCAGTTTCTGCACAGGGAGCTCCTACAATGAGCAGTTCTTC. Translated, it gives CAISFCTGSSYNEQFF.

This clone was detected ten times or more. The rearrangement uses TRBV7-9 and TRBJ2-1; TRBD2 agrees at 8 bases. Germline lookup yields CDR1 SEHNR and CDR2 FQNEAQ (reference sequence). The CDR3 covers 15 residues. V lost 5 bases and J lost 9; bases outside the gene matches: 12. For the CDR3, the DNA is TGTGCCAGCAGCCCTGTAGCAGCGGGGGCGGGTGAGCAGTTCTTC. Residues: CASSPVAAGAGEQFF.

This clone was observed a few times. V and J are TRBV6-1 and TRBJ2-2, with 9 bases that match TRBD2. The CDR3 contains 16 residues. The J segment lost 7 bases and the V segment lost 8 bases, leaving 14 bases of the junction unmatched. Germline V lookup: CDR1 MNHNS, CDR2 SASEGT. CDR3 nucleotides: TGTGCCAGCTCCCATAGGGCTAGCGGGGCTAACGGGGAGCTGTTTTTT. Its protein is CASSHRASGANGELFF.

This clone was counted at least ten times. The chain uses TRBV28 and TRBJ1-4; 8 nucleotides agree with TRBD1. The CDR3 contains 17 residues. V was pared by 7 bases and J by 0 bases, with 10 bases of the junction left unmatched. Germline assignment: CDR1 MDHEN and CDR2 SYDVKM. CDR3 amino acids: CASTTGTGLATNEKLFF. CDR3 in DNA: TGTGCCAGCACGACTGGGACAGGTCTCGCAACTAATGAAAAACTGTTTTTT.

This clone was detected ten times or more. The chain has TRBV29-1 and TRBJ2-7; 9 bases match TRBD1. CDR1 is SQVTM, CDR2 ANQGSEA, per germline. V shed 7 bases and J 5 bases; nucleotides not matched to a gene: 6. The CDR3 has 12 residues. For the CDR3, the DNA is TGCAGCGCCCTGACAGGGGGTCACGAGCAGTACTTC. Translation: CSALTGGHEQYF.

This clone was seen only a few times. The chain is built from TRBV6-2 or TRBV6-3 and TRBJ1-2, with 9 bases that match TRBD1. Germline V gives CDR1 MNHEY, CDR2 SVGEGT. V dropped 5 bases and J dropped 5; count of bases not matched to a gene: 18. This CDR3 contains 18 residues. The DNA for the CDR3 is TGTGCCAGCAGTGGCCCCCAGGGACAGAGGGACAGGGCTTATGGCTACACCTTC. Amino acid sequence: CASSGPQGQRDRAYGYTF.

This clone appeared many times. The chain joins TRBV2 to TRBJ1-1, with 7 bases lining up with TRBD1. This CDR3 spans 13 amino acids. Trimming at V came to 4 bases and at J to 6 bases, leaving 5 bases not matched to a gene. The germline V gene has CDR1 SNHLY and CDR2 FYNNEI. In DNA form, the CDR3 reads TGTGCCAGCAGTGGCCAAACAGGGGCTGAAGCTTTCTTT. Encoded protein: CASSGQTGAEAFF.

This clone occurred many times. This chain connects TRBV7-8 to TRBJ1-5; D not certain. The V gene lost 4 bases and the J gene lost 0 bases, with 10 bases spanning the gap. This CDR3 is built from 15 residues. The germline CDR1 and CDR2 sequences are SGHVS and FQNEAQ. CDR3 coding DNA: TGTGCCAGCAGCTCGCAAACGTATAGCAATCAGCCCCAGCATTTT. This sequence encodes CASSSQTYSNQPQHF.

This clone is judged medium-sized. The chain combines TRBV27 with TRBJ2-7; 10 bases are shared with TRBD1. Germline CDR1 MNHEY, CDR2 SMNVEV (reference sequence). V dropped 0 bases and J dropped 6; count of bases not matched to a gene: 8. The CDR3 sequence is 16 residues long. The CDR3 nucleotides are TGTGCCAGCAGTTTATCGATGGGACAGGGGCTCATCGAGCAGTACTTC. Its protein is CASSLSMGQGLIEQYF.

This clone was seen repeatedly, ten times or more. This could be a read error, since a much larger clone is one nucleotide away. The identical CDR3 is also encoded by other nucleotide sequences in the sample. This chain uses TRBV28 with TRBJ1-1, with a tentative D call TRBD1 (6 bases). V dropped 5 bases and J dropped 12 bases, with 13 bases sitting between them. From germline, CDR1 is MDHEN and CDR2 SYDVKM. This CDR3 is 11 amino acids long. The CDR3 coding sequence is TGTGCCAGCAGTCCCGGGACAAGACCTTTCTTT. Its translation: CASSPGTRPFF. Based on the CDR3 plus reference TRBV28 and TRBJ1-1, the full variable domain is DVKVTQSSRYLVKRTGEKVFLECVQDMDHENMFWYRQDPGLGLRLIYFSYDVKMKEKGDIPEGYSVSREKKERFSLILESASTNQTSMYLCASSPGTRPFFGQGTRLTVV.

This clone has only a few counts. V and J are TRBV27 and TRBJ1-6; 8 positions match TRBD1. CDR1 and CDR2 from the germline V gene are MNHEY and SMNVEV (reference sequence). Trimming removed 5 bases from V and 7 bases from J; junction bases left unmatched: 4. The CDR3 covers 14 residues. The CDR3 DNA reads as TGTGCCAGCAGTATCACAGGGGGGAATTCACCCCTCCACTTT. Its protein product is CASSITGGNSPLHF.

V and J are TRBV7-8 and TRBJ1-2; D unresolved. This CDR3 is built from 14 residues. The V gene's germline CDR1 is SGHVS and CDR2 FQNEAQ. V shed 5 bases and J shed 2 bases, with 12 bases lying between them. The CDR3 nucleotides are TGTGCCAGCAGCAGCGATGGAGTAAACTATGGCTACACCTTC. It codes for CASSSDGVNYGYTF.

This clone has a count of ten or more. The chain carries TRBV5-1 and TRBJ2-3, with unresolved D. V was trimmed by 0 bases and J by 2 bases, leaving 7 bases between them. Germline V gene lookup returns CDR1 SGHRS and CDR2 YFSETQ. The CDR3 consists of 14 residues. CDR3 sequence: CASSLDSITDTQYF. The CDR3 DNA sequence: TGCGCCAGCAGCTTGGATTCAATCACAGATACGCAGTATTTT.

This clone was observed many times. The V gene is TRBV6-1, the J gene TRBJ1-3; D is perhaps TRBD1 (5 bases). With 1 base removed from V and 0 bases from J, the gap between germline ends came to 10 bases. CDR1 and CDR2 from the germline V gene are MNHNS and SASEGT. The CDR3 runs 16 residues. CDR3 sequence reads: CASSEGGRVSGNTIYF. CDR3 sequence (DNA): TGTGCCAGCAGTGAAGGTGGCAGGGTCTCTGGAAACACCATATATTTT.

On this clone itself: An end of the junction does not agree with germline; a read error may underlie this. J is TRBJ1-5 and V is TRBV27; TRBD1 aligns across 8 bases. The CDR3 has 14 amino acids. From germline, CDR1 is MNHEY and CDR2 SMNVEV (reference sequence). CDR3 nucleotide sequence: TGTGCCAGCAGTCAGGGGGCTGGCAATCCGCCCAAGCATTTT. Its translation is CASSQGAGNPPKHF.

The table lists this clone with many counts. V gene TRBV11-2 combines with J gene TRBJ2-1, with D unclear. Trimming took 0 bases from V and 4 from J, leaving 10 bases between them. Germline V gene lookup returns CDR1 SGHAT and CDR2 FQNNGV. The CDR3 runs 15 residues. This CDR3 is CASSLDPFPYNEQFF. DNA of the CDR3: TGTGCCAGCAGCTTAGACCCGTTCCCGTACAATGAGCAGTTCTTC.

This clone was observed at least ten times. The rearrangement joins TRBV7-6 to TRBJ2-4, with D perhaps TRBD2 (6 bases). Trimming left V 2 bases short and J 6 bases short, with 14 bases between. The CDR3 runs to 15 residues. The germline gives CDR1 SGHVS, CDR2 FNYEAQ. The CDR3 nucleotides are TGTGCCAGCAGCTTAAATGGAGGGAGAGGAAACATTCAGTACTTC. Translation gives CASSLNGGRGNIQYF. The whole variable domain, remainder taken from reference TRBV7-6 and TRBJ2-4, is GAGVSQSPRYKVTKRGQDVALRCDPISGHVSLYWYRQALGQGPEFLTYFNYEAQQDKSGLPNDRFSAERPEGSISTLTIQRTEQRDSAMYRCASSLNGGRGNIQYFGAGTRLSVL.

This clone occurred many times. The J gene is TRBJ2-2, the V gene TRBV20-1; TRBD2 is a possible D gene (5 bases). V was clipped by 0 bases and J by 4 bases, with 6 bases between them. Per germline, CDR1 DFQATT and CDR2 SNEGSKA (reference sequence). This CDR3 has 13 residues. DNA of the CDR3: TGCAGTGCTAGAGAGAGCGGCACCGGGGAGCTGTTTTTT. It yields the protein CSARESGTGELFF.

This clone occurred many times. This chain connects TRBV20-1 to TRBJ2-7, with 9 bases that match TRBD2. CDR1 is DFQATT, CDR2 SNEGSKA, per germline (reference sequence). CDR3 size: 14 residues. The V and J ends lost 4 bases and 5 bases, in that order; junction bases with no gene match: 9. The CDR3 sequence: CSAITASGADEQYF. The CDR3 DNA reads TGCAGTGCTATCACCGCTAGCGGGGCCGACGAGCAGTACTTC.

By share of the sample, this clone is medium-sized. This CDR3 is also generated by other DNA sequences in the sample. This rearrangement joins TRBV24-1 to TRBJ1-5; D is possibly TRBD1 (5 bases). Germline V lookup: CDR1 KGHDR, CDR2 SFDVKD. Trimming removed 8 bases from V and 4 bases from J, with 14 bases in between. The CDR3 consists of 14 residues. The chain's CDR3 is CATTDGRGNQPQHF. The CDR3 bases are TGTGCCACCACAGATGGAAGGGGAAATCAGCCCCAGCATTTT.

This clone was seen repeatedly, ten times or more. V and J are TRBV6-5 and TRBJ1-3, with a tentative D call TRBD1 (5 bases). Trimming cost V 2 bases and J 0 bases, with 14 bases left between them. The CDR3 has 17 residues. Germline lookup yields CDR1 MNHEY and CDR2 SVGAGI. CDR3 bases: TGTGCCAGCAGTTACCTCCGGGACGTAGCCTCTGGAAACACCATATATTTT. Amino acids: CASSYLRDVASGNTIYF.